Below are 23 T cell receptor delta chains sequenced from a single sample in a study of gamma-delta T cells after stem cell transplantation. TCRdb re-called clones from the RT-PCR reads via CATT. Among 8,500 to 13,000 delta-chain clones listed, over 1% were seen once. The source material was gamma-delta T cells. The receptors derive from a human donor. It is not recorded whose cells these are; they may come from a transplant donor.

This clone was observed a handful of times. A much larger clone lies a single base off, so this may be a read error. Additional DNA sequences in this sample encode the identical CDR3. The chain joins TRDV2 to TRDJ1; TRDD3 agrees at 10 bases. Per germline, CDR1 GEAIGNYY and CDR2 EKD. CDR3 size: 15 residues. The V segment lost 3 bases and the J segment 2 bases; nucleotides outside the gene matches: 5. Written as DNA, the CDR3 is TGTGCCTGTGACCCTGTACTGGGGGATACCGATAAACTCATCTTT. It translates to CACDPVLGDTDKLIF.

About this clone itself: A far larger clone is just one base off, so this is likely a read error. The identical CDR3 is also encoded by other nucleotide sequences in the sample. The rearrangement uses TRDV2 and TRDJ1; D call uncertain. The CDR3 covers 17 residues. Per the germline V gene, CDR1 is GEAIGNYY and CDR2 is EKD. V was cut by 0 bases and J by 0 bases, with 16 bases left in between. The CDR3 bases are TGTGCCTGTGACACCGTCGGCGGTCCTCATTACACCGATAAACTCATCTTT. It yields the protein CACDTVGGPHYTDKLIF.

This clone was seen a few times. A far larger clone is just one base off, so this is likely a read error. This rearrangement joins TRDV2 to TRDJ1, with D unclear. This CDR3 contains 14 residues. The germline gives CDR1 GEAIGNYY, CDR2 EKD. CDR3 coding DNA: TGTGCCCGTGACACCGTTGAGTACACCGATAAACTCATCTTT. Translation: CARDTVEYTDKLIF.

Comment on this clone: The mismatch at residue 10 between this DNA's translation and the TCRdb protein of a much larger clone likely reflects a read error; the protein shown is translated from the DNA. The rearrangement uses TRDV2 and TRDJ1; unclear D gene. The germline V gene encodes CDR1 GEAIGNYY and CDR2 EKD. The CDR3 has 14 amino acids. The CDR3 nucleotides are TGTGCCTGTGACACCGTTGAGTACACCAATAAACTCATCTTT. As protein: CACDTVEYTNKLIF.

Worth noting for this clone: The amino acid sequence in TCRdb belongs to a much larger clone and departs from this DNA's translation at residue 3, likely a sequencing read error; the sequence shown is translated from the DNA. The CDR3 reads CARDKVSLNTDKLIF. The CDR3 coding sequence is TGTGCCCGTGACAAGGTGTCCCTTAACACCGATAAACTCATCTTT. This chain uses TRDV2 with TRDJ1; D remains ambiguous. CDR3 length: 15 residues. CDR1 is GEAIGNYY, CDR2 EKD, per germline.

There are a few counts of this clone. The likely explanation is a read error, given a far larger clone one base away. The chain links TRDV2 to TRDJ1; 13 bases fit TRDD3. Germline CDR1 GEAIGNYY, CDR2 EKD. The CDR3 covers 20 residues. V shed 0 bases and J 1 base; nucleotides not matched to a gene: 13. CDR3 DNA sequence: TGTGCCTGTGACACCGTGGCCACTGGGGGATACGCAGGGGGCACCGATAAACTCATCTTT. This sequence encodes CACDTVATGGYAGGTDKLIF.

This clone was found many times. The chain is built from TRDV2 and TRDJ3; 8 bases agree with TRDD3. The CDR3 sequence is 20 residues long. The V gene end was trimmed by 0 bases and the J gene end by 0 bases; junction bases not matched to a gene: 9. The germline V gene has CDR1 GEAIGNYY and CDR2 EKD. CDR3 residues: CACDTILGETRSWDTRQMFF. The CDR3 DNA reads TGTGCCTGTGACACCATCCTGGGGGAGACTCGCTCCTGGGACACCCGACAGATGTTTTTC.

Points on this clone: This is likely an artifact of a read error, given a far larger clone one base away. The identical CDR3 is also encoded by other nucleotide sequences in the sample. The V and J genes are TRDV2 and TRDJ3, with 12 bases that match TRDD3. The CDR3 is 23 amino acids. V was pared by 0 bases and J by 0 bases, with 14 bases of the junction left unmatched. CDR1 is GEAIGNYY and CDR2 is EKD in the germline V gene. This CDR3 is CACDTAGILGDTRSSWDTRQMFF. The DNA of the CDR3 is TGTGCCTGTGACACCGCAGGGATACTGGGGGATACCCGGAGCTCCTGGGACACCCGACAGATGTTTTTC.

The sample holds a few counts of this clone. The amino acid sequence in TCRdb belongs to a much larger clone and departs from this DNA's translation at residue 15, likely a sequencing read error; the sequence shown is translated from the DNA. The V gene is TRDV2, the J gene TRDJ3; 7 nucleotides line up with TRDD3. CDR3 length: 18 amino acids. Germline CDR1 and CDR2: GEAIGNYY and EKD. The CDR3 sequence is CACDTPGGSSWDTRRMFF. The CDR3 DNA sequence: TGTGCCTGTGACACCCCTGGGGGTAGCTCCTGGGACACCCGACGGATGTTTTTC.

This clone has only a few counts. The protein recorded in TCRdb matches a much larger clone and deviates from this DNA's translation at residue 15, suggesting a read error; the protein here is obtained by translating the DNA. This chain uses TRDV2 with TRDJ1; 11 positions match TRDD3. CDR1 GEAIGNYY and CDR2 EKD come from the germline V gene. The CDR3 consists of 18 residues. DNA of the CDR3: TGTGCCTGTGACACCCCGTTCGGTGGGGGATACGCGAACGATAGACTCATCTTT. Residues: CACDTPFGGGYANDRLIF.

Remarks on this clone: A far larger clone is off by one base, so a read error is likely. This specimen includes other DNA sequences encoding the same CDR3. V is TRDV2 and J is TRDJ1; TRDD3 is a possible D gene (6 bases). In germline, CDR1 is GEAIGNYY, CDR2 EKD. The CDR3 length is 16 residues. V lost 2 bases, J lost 0 bases, and 15 bases lay in between. CDR3 nucleotide sequence: TGTGCCTGTGACATCGTTGGGGGTCCTTACACCGATAAACTCATCTTT. It codes for CACDIVGGPYTDKLIF.

There are a few counts of this clone. This may be a read error: a much more frequent sequence differs by one nucleotide. The identical CDR3 is also encoded by other nucleotide sequences in the sample. The V gene is TRDV2, the J gene TRDJ1; 8 bases map to TRDD3. With 0 bases clipped from V and 2 bases from J, the junction kept 4 bases outside the gene matches. The CDR3 is 15 residues long. Germline CDR1 is GEAIGNYY and CDR2 is EKD. CDR3 sequence: CACDTLGIPTDKLIF. CDR3 nucleotides: TGTGCCTGTGACACCCTGGGGATACCGACCGATAAACTCATCTTT.

In the case of this clone: TCRdb's protein for this DNA is that of a much larger clone and differs from the translation at residue 9, likely a read error; the protein shown is the DNA translation. The V gene is TRDV2, the J gene TRDJ1, with TRDD3 identical over 8 bases. Germline lookup yields CDR1 GEAIGNYY and CDR2 EKD. The CDR3 covers 18 residues. V shed 0 bases and J 4 bases; nucleotides not matched to a gene: 15. CDR3 nucleotides: TGTGCCTGTGACACCCTTCGGCAGAGGGATACGGACGACGATAAACTCATCTTT. Translated, it gives CACDTLRQRDTDDDKLIF.

This clone was seen ten or more times. This sequence may be a read error, since a much larger clone differs from it by one base. The chain links TRDV2 to TRDJ1; 9 bases align to TRDD3. V shed 1 base, J shed 0 bases, and the junction held 8 bases outside the gene matches. Germline-derived CDR1 and CDR2 are GEAIGNYY and EKD. This CDR3 has 17 residues. The CDR3 reads CACDTVLGDRYTDKLIF. The CDR3 region has the DNA TGTGCCTGTGACACGGTACTGGGGGACCGGTACACCGATAAACTCATCTTT.

With regard to this clone: A far bigger clonotype differs at one base, so this is likely a read error. Different DNA sequences within this sample yield the same CDR3. The CDR3, as DNA: TGTGCCTGTGACCTTACTGGGGCGAGAACTGATAAACTCATCTTT. Its protein product is CACDLTGARTDKLIF. The J gene is TRDJ1, the V gene TRDV2; 7 bases align to TRDD3. The CDR3 covers 15 residues. Germline CDR1 and CDR2: GEAIGNYY and EKD. Trimming removed 3 bases from V and 5 bases from J; junction bases left unmatched: 11.

Remarks on this clone: TCRdb has a much larger clone's protein, which differs at residue 12 from the translation of this DNA, likely because of a read error; what is shown is the protein translated from the DNA. The chain has TRDV2 and TRDJ1; 12 nucleotides match TRDD3. V shed 4 bases, J shed 3 bases, and the junction held 11 bases outside the gene matches. This CDR3 region has 17 residues. Germline lookup yields CDR1 GEAIGNYY and CDR2 EKD. The DNA of the CDR3 is TGTGCCTGTGATAAACTGGGGGATACTGGGGACGCCGATAAACTCATCTTT. This translates into CACDKLGDTGDADKLIF.

Points on this clone: The same CDR3 can be traced to other DNA sequences in this sample. The chain combines TRDV2 with TRDJ1; 8 nucleotides match TRDD3. The V gene's germline CDR1 is GEAIGNYY and CDR2 EKD. The CDR3 runs to 21 residues. With V trimmed by 0 bases and J by 0 bases, 20 bases remained unmatched. The CDR3 region has the DNA TGTGCCTGTGACACCCTTATTAGTACTGGGGGGCCAATACCTAACACCGATAAACTCATCTTT. Amino acid sequence: CACDTLISTGGPIPNTDKLIF.

A note on this clone: This likely traces to a read error, being one base from a far larger clone. This sample includes further DNA sequences coding for the same CDR3. The genes are TRDV2 and TRDJ1; possibly TRDD3 for D (5 bases). CDR1 GEAIGNYY and CDR2 EKD come from the germline V gene. The length of the CDR3 is 15 residues. The CDR3 protein is CACDPLGLNTDKLIF. CDR3 sequence (DNA): TGTGCCTGTGACCCCTTGGGGCTCAACACCGATAAACTCATTTTT.

Comments on this clone: This may come from a read error, since a much larger clone is one base off. The rearrangement links TRDV2 to TRDJ1, with a weak D call TRDD3 (6 bases). Trimming took 0 bases from V and 0 from J, leaving 19 bases between them. The germline V gene encodes CDR1 GEAIGNYY and CDR2 EKD. The CDR3 extends over 18 amino acids. CDR3 nucleotides: TGTGCCTGTGACACCGTGGACATGGGGGGTCCGTACACCGATAAACTCATCTTT. The encoded protein is CACDTVDMGGPYTDKLIF.

A word on this clone: This may stem from a read error, because a much larger clone lies one nucleotide away. The V gene is TRDV2, the J gene TRDJ1, with D possibly matching TRDD3 (6 bases). Germline lookup yields CDR1 GEAIGNYY and CDR2 EKD. V lost 3 bases to trimming and J lost 0 bases, with 31 bases between them. CDR3 length equals 21 residues. The CDR3, as DNA: TGTGCCTGTGACGCAGTGCGGGACCTCAAGAGGGGGACCCTGTACACCGATAAACTCATCTTT. It is translated as CACDAVRDLKRGTLYTDKLIF.

Turning to this clone: The TCRdb protein, from a much larger clone, departs from this DNA's translation at residue 4, likely by read error; the protein shown derives from the DNA. V gene TRDV2 combines with J gene TRDJ1; 8 bases match TRDD3. Germline loops: CDR1 GEAIGNYY, CDR2 EKD. The CDR3 is 16 amino acids. CDR3 sequence: CACATVGYGNTDKLIF. DNA of the CDR3: TGTGCCTGTGCCACCGTGGGATACGGGAACACCGATAAACTCATCTTT.

For this clone: The mismatch at residue 4 between this DNA's translation and the TCRdb protein of a much larger clone likely reflects a read error; the protein shown is translated from the DNA. The chain combines TRDV2 with TRDJ1; D uncertain. Germline V gene sequence: CDR1 GEAIGNYY, CDR2 EKD. The CDR3 covers 17 residues. Trimming removed 5 bases from V and 0 bases from J, with 21 bases in between. The CDR3 here is CACGTLLTTSYTDKLIF. In DNA form, the CDR3 reads TGTGCCTGTGGCACTTTACTCACCACTTCGTACACCGATAAACTCATCTTT.

This clone has more than one count but fewer than ten. Since a far larger clone is one base different, this is likely a read error. Other DNA sequences in this sample translate to the same CDR3. The V and J genes are TRDV2 and TRDJ1, with 8 bases that match TRDD3. The CDR3 has 16 residues. Germline values: CDR1 GEAIGNYY, CDR2 EKD. V was clipped by 0 bases and J by 2 bases; unmatched bases: 7. Here the CDR3 reads CACDTLTGGPTDKLIF. The CDR3 DNA reads TGTGCCTGTGACACCCTTACTGGGGGCCCAACCGATAAACTCATCTTT.